This T cell receptor (beta chain) was documented in a study of blood T cell repertoires in COVID-19 (dated by TCRdb to between 2020 and 2021). Context from the whole study: Collaborator samples came from the United States, Italy and Spain and covered acute and convalescent phases of COVID-19. The material from the prospective study consisted of cDNA or gDNA derived from T cells, B-cell-depleted T cells, or PBMCs. The dataset comprised deeply sampled blood TCRbeta repertoires from subjects exposed to, actively infected with, or recovered from COVID-19. The repertoires were made available in a free public database intended to serve as a resource for research on the immune response to SARS-CoV-2. Samples were obtained from the ongoing ImmuneRACE study (first 160 participants) and from about 1,300 subjects provided by 6 global collaborators. The sample metadata nearly always contained a de-identified subject ID, COVID-19 status, age in years and sex. Where available, HLA class I and class II types were obtained from metadata supplied by the sample provider rather than from assay-based typing.

TCRbeta CDR3 regions were amplified from genomic DNA using the immunoSEQ Assay, a bias-controlled multiplex PCR. Processing in the source paper ran as follows. Nucleated cell counts per sample were estimated from amplification of reference gene primers within the assay. To quantify the absolute abundance of each unique TCRbeta CDR3 rearrangement, sequence reads were collapsed and filtered. For each sample, productive Simpson clonality was calculated as the square root of Simpson's diversity index across productive rearrangements. The source is immuneACCESS, and TCRdb retained only in-frame sequences with V and J called. Part of the clones is not carried over; for the studies checked, unresolved V genes explain less than half of this, and the remainder is unexplained. V, J and clone size reflect that table, while D and trimming were determined from the DNA. The sample data list approximately 280,000 clones, and roughly 83% of these were observed just once. Clones ranked in the top ten supply 1.4% to 1.5% of the sample.

The CDR3 starts with the cysteine, ends with the phenylalanine, and has 12 residues. Only the CDR3 DNA stays, 36 bases, in frame from base 1. A distance of 6 bases separates the germline ends of V and J, which lose 3 bases and 5 bases respectively. Remarks on this clone: The clone's antigen remains unknown. Qualities for individual bases were not recorded, and no much larger clone is one base off.

One collaborating source in Seattle enrolled patients during active infection and followed them longitudinally through the course of disease. The collaborating institutions used their own protocols to collect whole blood in K2EDTA tubes. Collaborator samples were shipped for TCRbeta analysis as frozen whole blood, isolated PBMCs, or DNA extracted from either sample type. On the study overall, not on this receptor specifically: How much clinical and demographic metadata was included differed by source and by participant, and the metadata was provided uncurated.

The sequence is built from TRBV12-3 or TRBV12-4 and TRBJ2-3, with no reliable assignment of the D segment. Sequenced material: peripheral blood. The source of this sequence is a human donor with COVID-19, enrolled during active disease. The donor label of this sample is uncertain. The DNA sequence is TGTGCCAGCAGTTTGACTCGAGATACGCAGTATTTT. It codes for CASSLTRDTQYF.